The 5 T cell receptor beta chains below all came from one sample that was sequenced in a study of T cells in Graves' hyperthyroidism and ophthalmopathy. RNA transcripts provided the source from which TCR beta CDR3 regions were amplified. Primed by the HTBI set, a first-round RT-PCR was run on the TCR CDR3. TCRdb independently ran MiXCR on the multiplex PCR reads; one entry per CDR3 protein. This sample has approximately 400,000 distinct CDR3 sequences; approximately 14% occur once, and the top ten carry about 14%. The specimen was blood. These receptors were collected from a woman aged 18-29 years with Graves' hyperthyroidism.

This clonotype was found many times. The chain employs TRBV2 and TRBJ2-7; 10 nucleotides line up with TRBD1. Trimming cost V 5 bases and J 0 bases; bases outside gene matches: 4. Germline loops: CDR1 SNHLY, CDR2 FYNNEI. This CDR3 spans 15 amino acids. CDR3: CASSQDRGNSYEQYF. The CDR3 DNA follows: TGTGCCAGCAGTCAGGACAGGGGGAACTCCTACGAGCAGTACTTC.

This clonotype was counted only a few times. V usage is TRBV7-9 and J usage is TRBJ2-1; TRBD2 might be the D (5 bases). The CDR3 totals 14 residues. The V and J ends lost 7 bases and 4 bases respectively, with 14 bases between them. The V gene's germline CDR1 is SEHNR and CDR2 FQNEAQ (reference sequence). As DNA, the CDR3 is TGTGCCAGCAACTACCGGGAACTATACAATGAGCAGTTCTTC. Amino acids: CASNYRELYNEQFF.

The V call is TRBV12-3 or TRBV12-4, the J call TRBJ1-2, with TRBD1 matching over 7 bases. V lost 3 bases, J lost 1 base, and 8 bases stayed unmatched. CDR3 length: 16 amino acids. CDR3 in amino acids: CASSFSTGAGNYGYTF. CDR3 DNA sequence: TGTGCCAGCAGTTTTTCAACAGGGGCCGGTAACTATGGCTACACCTTC.

This clonotype has at least ten counts. This rearrangement joins TRBV2 to TRBJ2-3; D is unclear. Trimming removed 1 base from V and 1 base from J, with 9 bases in between. From germline, CDR1 is SNHLY and CDR2 FYNNEI. The CDR3 length is 15 residues. This CDR3 reads CASSEGYGGTDTQYF. The CDR3 DNA reads TGTGCCAGCAGTGAAGGGTACGGAGGCACAGATACGCAGTATTTT.

This clonotype showed up many times. The rearrangement links TRBV18 to TRBJ1-5, with TRBD1 matching 12 bases. V lost 3 bases and J lost 6; bases outside the gene matches: 6. The CDR3 is made up of 16 amino acids. Germline CDR1 and CDR2: KGHSH and LQKENI. The CDR3 region has the DNA TGTGCCAGCTCACCCGCCGGGACAGGGGGCGGTCAGCCCCAGCATTTT. Its protein is CASSPAGTGGGQPQHF. Together with reference TRBV18 and TRBJ1-5, the CDR3 gives the full variable domain: NAGVMQNPRHLVRRRGQEARLRCSPMKGHSHVYWYRQLPEEGLKFMVYLQKENIIDESGMPKERFSAEFPKEGPSILRIQQVVRGDSAAYFCASSPAGTGGGQPQHFGDGTRLSIL.